This entry lists 17 T cell receptor beta chains sequenced from one sample in a study of T cells expressing NK-cell markers. TCRdb reprocessed the 5' RACE reads, keeping one entry per CDR3 protein, no DNA. Recorded for this sample: over 100,000 distinct CDR3 sequences. The sequenced sample was blood T cells: a sorted CD56 or NKG2C T cell subset, CD4+ or CD8+ T cells, or bulk PBMC T cells (not recorded which). The receptors derive from a woman between 18 and 75 years old in good health.

V usage is TRBV12-3 or TRBV12-4 and J usage is TRBJ1-2; TCRdb gives TRBD1 as the D gene, but with no DNA this cannot be confirmed. The CDR3 totals 14 residues. The CDR3 loop reads CASSAGTGLYGYTF.

The chain has TRBV7-9 and TRBJ2-1; as DNA is missing, the TRBD2 call by TCRdb cannot be tested. CDR3 length: 12 amino acids. Germline CDR1 reads SEHNR; CDR2 reads FQNEAQ (reference sequence). The CDR3 region is CASSPHPNEQFF.

The genes are TRBV9 and TRBJ2-3; TCRdb picks TRBD2, but there is no DNA to check that call. This CDR3 comprises 15 residues. Germline V gene sequence: CDR1 SGDLS, CDR2 YYNGEE. The CDR3 spells CASSVAGSLVDTQYF. Full variable domain (missing parts from reference TRBV9 and TRBJ2-3): DSGVTQTPKHLITATGQRVTLRCSPRSGDLSVYWYQQSLDQGLQFLIQYYNGEERAKGNILERFSAQQFPDLHSELNLSSLELGDSALYFCASSVAGSLVDTQYFGPGTRLTVL.

The V and J genes are TRBV5-6 and TRBJ2-5; TCRdb picks TRBD1, but there is no DNA to check that call. Germline V gene sequence: CDR1 SGHDT, CDR2 YYEEEE. The CDR3 sequence is 13 residues long. The CDR3 reads CASSPDPGGTQYF. The variable domain in full, completed from reference TRBV5-6 and TRBJ2-5, reads DAGVTQSPTHLIKTRGQQVTLRCSPKSGHDTVSWYQQALGQGPQFIFQYYEEEERQRGNFPDRFSGHQFPNYSSELNVNALLLGDSALYLCASSPDPGGTQYFGPGTRLLVL.

The genes are TRBV28 and TRBJ1-5; TCRdb indicates TRBD1, and absent DNA this call remains unverified. The CDR3 runs 15 residues. Germline CDR1 is MDHEN and CDR2 is SYDVKM. CDR3 protein: CASSFGGQVNQPQHF.

The CDR3: CASSYTRVSSNEQFF. The V and J genes are TRBV6-5 and TRBJ2-1. Per the germline V gene, CDR1 is MNHEY and CDR2 is SVGAGI. The CDR3 contains 15 residues.

The CDR3 sequence: CASSLSPSGIYEQYF. V usage is TRBV27 and J usage is TRBJ2-7; the D call of TRBD2 rests on TCRdb alone, since no DNA is present to check it. The germline V gene encodes CDR1 MNHEY and CDR2 SMNVEV (reference sequence). CDR3 size: 15 residues.

The rearrangement links TRBV7-2 to TRBJ2-5; the D gene TCRdb calls, TRBD1, cannot be checked with no DNA. The CDR3 contains 17 residues. Per the germline V gene, CDR1 is SGHTA and CDR2 is FQGNSA. This chain's CDR3 is CASSLVVSGGGEETQYF.

The chain is built from TRBV28 and TRBJ2-7; TCRdb designates TRBD1, a call that cannot be tested without DNA. This CDR3 contains 14 residues. Germline V lookup: CDR1 MDHEN, CDR2 SYDVKM. This chain's CDR3 is CASSFPGQGDEQYF.

The chain uses TRBV4-1 and TRBJ1-5; the D gene TCRdb calls, TRBD1, cannot be checked with no DNA. This CDR3 is 18 amino acids long. Germline V gene data show CDR1 as MGHRA and CDR2 as YSYEKL. This chain's CDR3 is CASSQGHRGEAGSQPQHF.

The chain combines TRBV20-1 with TRBJ2-1; TCRdb indicates TRBD2, and absent DNA this call remains unverified. The germline V gene has CDR1 DFQATT and CDR2 SNEGSKA (reference sequence). The CDR3 runs to 15 residues. CDR3 amino acids: CSARFMRAVVNEQFF.

The chain combines TRBV7-6 with TRBJ2-2; TCRdb designates TRBD2, a call that cannot be tested without DNA. This CDR3 spans 16 amino acids. CDR1 is SGHVS, CDR2 FNYEAQ, per germline. This CDR3 reads CASSPWRAGDTGELFF.

This chain uses TRBV11-1 with TRBJ2-1. The CDR3 spans 15 residues. Germline V CDR1 and CDR2: SGHAT, FQDESV (reference sequence). The CDR3 sequence: CASSLAGSFDNEQFF.

CDR3: CSVEDRGLLAGTQYF. V is TRBV29-1 and J is TRBJ2-3; TCRdb indicates TRBD2, and absent DNA this call remains unverified. CDR1 SQVTM and CDR2 ANQGSEA come from the germline V gene. This CDR3 contains 15 residues.

The chain combines TRBV20-1 with TRBJ2-1; the TCRdb call, TRBD1, lacks DNA for checking. This CDR3 has 13 amino acids. Germline CDR1 reads DFQATT; CDR2 reads SNEGSKA (reference sequence). This CDR3 reads CSASGGLYNEQFF.

The chain carries TRBV19 and TRBJ2-2; the TCRdb D gene call, TRBD2, has no DNA to confirm it. Germline lookup yields CDR1 LNHDA and CDR2 SQIVND (reference sequence). The CDR3 loop spans 12 amino acids. This CDR3 reads CATRGTPRETFF.

CDR3 protein: CASSSWTSEALF. The chain employs TRBV5-6 and TRBJ1-1. From germline, CDR1 is SGHDT and CDR2 YYEEEE. The CDR3 totals 12 residues.